This T cell receptor beta chain was recorded in a study of sequential checkpoint blockade in melanoma. About the study: Patients were randomized 1:1 to nivolumab-then-ipilimumab or ipilimumab-then-nivolumab first-line. Both treatment sequences were followed by maintenance nivolumab.

Germline CDR1 reads SGHRS; CDR2 reads YFSETQ. CDR3 length equals 16 residues. V was clipped by 5 bases and J by 3 bases; unmatched bases: 10. As to treatment: randomized to nivolumab then ipilimumab (arm A) or the reverse (arm B). No patient had prior DNA-damaging chemotherapy. Sorted cells were live CD3+CD8+, lacking CD19 and CD56, from PBMCs. Only in-frame clones appear in the TCRdb table, and some are missing; sequencing was by immunoSEQ multiplex PCR. The data show tens of thousands of clones, around 65% seen once. The source is a human donor with melanoma. Sequenced here: CD8+ T cells sorted from blood (inferred from file names), sampled from a patient given nivolumab and ipilimumab in sequence. The genes are TRBV5-1 and TRBJ2-2; 7 nucleotides line up with TRBD2. CDR3 coding DNA: TGCGCCAGCAGTTATCCCGGGGGGTTGGACACCGGGGAGCTGTTTTTT. It specifies CASSYPGGLDTGELFF.